The present T cell receptor (beta chain) was sequenced within a study of CD8+CD57+ T cells in acquired aplastic anemia. About the research overall: Sorted CD4+ and CD8+ cells yielded 2.5 to 3.5 ug of DNA on average. There were roughly 11 million reads, on average, for CD4+ cells from healthy donors.

The junction had 5 bases not matched to a gene; V was cut back by 3 bases and J by 4 bases. There are 15 residues in the CDR3. Germline V lookup: CDR1 MNHEY, CDR2 SMNVEV (reference sequence). Profiling of TCR beta VDJ combinations and CDR3 sequences used genomic DNA as template. TCRdb reanalysed the reads using MiXCR and keeps one entry per CDR3 protein. Of a few hundred thousand distinct CDR3 sequences in the sample, around 60% were seen once. General study findings and limits: Patients and controls shared approximately 30 CD8+ CDR3 sequences.

This clonotype was seen repeatedly, ten times or more. No antigen is known for it. The sequencing sample was made of sorted CD4+, CD8+, or CD8+CD57+ T cells (not recorded which) from PBMCs. The receptor's source is a human donor in good health. The rearrangement uses TRBV27 and TRBJ2-1; 8 bases line up with TRBD2. This CDR3 is CASSLIAGPYNEQFF. The CDR3 bases are TGTGCCAGCAGTTTGATAGCGGGGCCTTACAATGAGCAGTTCTTC.